The present TCR beta chain was sequenced within a study of cytomegalovirus exposure and HLA in healthy donors. Study observations and caveats: Earlier findings revealed that most TCR beta V segments proved productive either about 87% or about 30% of the time. Rates of TCR association differed by HLA locus in a later analysis, with DRB1 highest and HLA-C lowest. The authors reported that TCR beta sequences could predict HLA-A and HLA-B alleles. These predictions were accurate for most subjects in the first cohort. In vitro confirmation showed a few CMV-associated chains to be CMV antigen specific.

Concerning this clone itself: Its specificity is unknown.

Primers for the PCR totalled 60 Vbeta and 13 Jbeta. TCRdb keeps only in-frame clones here, not all; method: immunoSEQ multiplex PCR. The sample yields about 170,000 clones, 75% to 85% seen once. There are 15 residues in the CDR3. Germline V gene data show CDR1 as LNHDA and CDR2 as SQIVND (reference sequence). With V trimmed by 2 bases and J by 5 bases, 3 bases remained unmatched. What was sequenced was PBMCs. This sequence was found in a woman aged 25 to 39 in good health and CMV-seropositive. The rearrangement uses TRBV19 and TRBJ2-1; TRBD1 agrees at 10 bases. The CDR3 nucleotides read TGTGCCAGTAGTATAAGCGACAGGGGGCACAATGAGCAGTTCTTC. Encoded protein: CASSISDRGHNEQFF.